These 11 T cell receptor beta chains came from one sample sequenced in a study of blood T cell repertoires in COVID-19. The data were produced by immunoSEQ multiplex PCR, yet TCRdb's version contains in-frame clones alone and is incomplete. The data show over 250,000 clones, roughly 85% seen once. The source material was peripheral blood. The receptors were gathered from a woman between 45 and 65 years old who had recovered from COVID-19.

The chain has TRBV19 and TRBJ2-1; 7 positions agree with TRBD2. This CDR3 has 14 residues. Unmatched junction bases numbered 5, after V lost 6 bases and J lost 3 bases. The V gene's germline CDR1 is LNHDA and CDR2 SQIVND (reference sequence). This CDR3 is CASRVSGGYNEQFF. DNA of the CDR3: TGTGCCAGTAGGGTTTCGGGAGGCTACAATGAGCAGTTCTTC.

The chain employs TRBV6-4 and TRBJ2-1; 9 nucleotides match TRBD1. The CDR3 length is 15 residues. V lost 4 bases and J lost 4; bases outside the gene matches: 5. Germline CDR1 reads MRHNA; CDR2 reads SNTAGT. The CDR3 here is CASSAGQGTYNEQFF. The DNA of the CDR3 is TGTGCCAGCAGTGCAGGACAGGGGACTTACAATGAGCAGTTCTTC.

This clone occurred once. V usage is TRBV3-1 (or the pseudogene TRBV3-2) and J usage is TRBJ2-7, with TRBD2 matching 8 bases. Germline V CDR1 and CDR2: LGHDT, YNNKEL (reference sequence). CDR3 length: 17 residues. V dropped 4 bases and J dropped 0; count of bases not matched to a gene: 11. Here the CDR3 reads CASSPKRGGRPSYEQYF. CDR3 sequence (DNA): TGTGCCAGCAGCCCGAAGAGAGGCGGGAGGCCCTCCTACGAGCAGTACTTC.

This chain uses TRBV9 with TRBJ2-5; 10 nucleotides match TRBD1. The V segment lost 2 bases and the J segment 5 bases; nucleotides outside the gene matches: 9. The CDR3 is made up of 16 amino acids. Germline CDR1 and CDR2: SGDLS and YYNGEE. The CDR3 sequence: CASSVGQGSSRETQYF. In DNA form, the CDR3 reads TGTGCCAGCAGCGTGGGACAGGGGTCAAGTCGGGAGACCCAGTACTTC.

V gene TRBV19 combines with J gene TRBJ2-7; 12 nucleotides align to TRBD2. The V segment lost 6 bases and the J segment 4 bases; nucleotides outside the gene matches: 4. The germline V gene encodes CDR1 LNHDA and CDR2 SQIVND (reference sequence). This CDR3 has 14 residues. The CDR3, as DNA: TGTGCCAGTAGCGGACTAGCGGGACTATACGAGCAGTACTTC. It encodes CASSGLAGLYEQYF.

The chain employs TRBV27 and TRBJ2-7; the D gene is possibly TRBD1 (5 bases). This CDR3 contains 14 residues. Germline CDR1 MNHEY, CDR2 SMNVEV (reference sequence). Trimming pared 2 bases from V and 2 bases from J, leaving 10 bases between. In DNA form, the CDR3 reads TGTGCCAGCAGTTTACGGGCAGGGCCCTACGAGCAGTACTTC. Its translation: CASSLRAGPYEQYF.

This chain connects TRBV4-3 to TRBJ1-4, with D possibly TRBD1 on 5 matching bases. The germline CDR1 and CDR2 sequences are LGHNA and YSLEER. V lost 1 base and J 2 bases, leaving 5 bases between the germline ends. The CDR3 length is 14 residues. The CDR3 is CASSQGQTNEKLFF. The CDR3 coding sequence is TGCGCCAGCAGCCAAGGACAGACTAATGAAAAACTGTTTTTT.

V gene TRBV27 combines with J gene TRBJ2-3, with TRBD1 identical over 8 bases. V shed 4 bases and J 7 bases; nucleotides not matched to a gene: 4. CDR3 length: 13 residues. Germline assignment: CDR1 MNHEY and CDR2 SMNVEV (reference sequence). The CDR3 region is CASSYRTGYTQYF. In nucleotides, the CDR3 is TGTGCCAGCAGTTACAGGACAGGGTATACGCAGTATTTT.

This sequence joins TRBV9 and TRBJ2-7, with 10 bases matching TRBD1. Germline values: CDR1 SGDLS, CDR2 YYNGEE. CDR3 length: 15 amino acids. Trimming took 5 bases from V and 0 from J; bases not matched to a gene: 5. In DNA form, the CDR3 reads TGTGCCAGCAGTAGACAGGGGGCTAGCTCCTACGAGCAGTACTTC. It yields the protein CASSRQGASSYEQYF.

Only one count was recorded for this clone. CDR3 nucleotide sequence: TGCGCACTTAGGGGGTGGATCACAGATACGCAGTATTTT. Its protein product is CALRGWITDTQYF. V usage is TRBV29-1 and J usage is TRBJ2-3; possibly TRBD1 for D (6 bases). Per germline, CDR1 SQVTM and CDR2 ANQGSEA. This CDR3 spans 13 amino acids.

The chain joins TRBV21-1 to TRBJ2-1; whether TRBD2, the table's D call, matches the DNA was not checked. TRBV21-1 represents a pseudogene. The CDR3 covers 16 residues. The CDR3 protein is CASSTPVELPINEQFF. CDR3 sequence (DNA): TGTGCCAGCAGCACCCCCGTGGAGCTTCCCATCAATGAGCAGTTCTTC.